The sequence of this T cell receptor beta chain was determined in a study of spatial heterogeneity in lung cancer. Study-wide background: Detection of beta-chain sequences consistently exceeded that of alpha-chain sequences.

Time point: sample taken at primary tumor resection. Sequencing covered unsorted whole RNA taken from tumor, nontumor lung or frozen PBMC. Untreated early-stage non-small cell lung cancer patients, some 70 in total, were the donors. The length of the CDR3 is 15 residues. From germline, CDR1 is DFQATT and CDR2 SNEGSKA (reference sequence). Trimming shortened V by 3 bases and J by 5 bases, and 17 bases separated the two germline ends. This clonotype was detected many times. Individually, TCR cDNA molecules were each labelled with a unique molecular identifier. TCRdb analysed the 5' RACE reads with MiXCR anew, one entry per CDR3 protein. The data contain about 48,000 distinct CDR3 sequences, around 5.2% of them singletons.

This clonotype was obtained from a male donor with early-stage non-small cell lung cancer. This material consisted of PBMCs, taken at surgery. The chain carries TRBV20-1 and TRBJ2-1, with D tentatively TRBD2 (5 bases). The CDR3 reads CSASGGAAADNEQFF. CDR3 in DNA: TGCAGTGCTAGCGGCGGAGCGGCGGCGGACAATGAGCAGTTCTTC.